This T cell receptor beta chain is drawn from a study of blood T cell repertoires in COVID-19. TCRdb's copy holds only in-frame clones and misses some; the assay was immunoSEQ multiplex PCR. The table has more than 150,000 clones, 84% seen once. Germline assignment: CDR1 SGHDN and CDR2 FVKESK. Trimming removed 1 base from V and 4 bases from J; junction bases left unmatched: 17. The CDR3 loop spans 20 amino acids. The sequence was collected from a woman aged 45-65 years who had recovered from COVID-19. The V gene is TRBV14, the J gene TRBJ2-2, with 8 nucleotides matching TRBD1. The source material was PBMCs or T cells enriched from blood (not recorded which). The CDR3 loop reads CASSQGTGGLLAGSTGELFF. The CDR3 DNA is TGTGCCAGCAGCCAAGGAACAGGGGGACTCCTGGCGGGAAGCACCGGGGAGCTGTTTTTT.